This TCR beta chain emerged from a study of blood T cell repertoires in COVID-19 (dated by TCRdb to the early 2020s). Notes on the research overall: Collaborator samples came from the United States, Italy and Spain and covered acute and convalescent phases of COVID-19. Where available, HLA class I and class II types were taken from metadata supplied by the sample provider and were not determined by assay-based typing. The dataset comprised deeply sampled blood TCRbeta repertoires from subjects exposed to, actively infected with, or recovered from COVID-19. The repertoires were released in a freely available public database intended as a resource for research on the immune response to SARS-CoV-2. A de-identified subject ID, COVID-19 status, age in years and sex were almost always included in the sample metadata. The prospective study material was composed of cDNA or gDNA derived from T cells, B-cell-depleted T cells, or PBMCs. Samples came from the ongoing ImmuneRACE study (first 160 participants) plus 1,254 subjects from 6 global collaborators. The paper as a whole reports these results and caveats: The amount of clinical and demographic metadata varied by source and participant and was provided uncurated.

In the prospective study, participants were about 18 to 89 years old, resided in 20 to 30 geographic areas of the United States, and were enrolled through a virtual design. In the prospective study, cohorts were assigned on the basis of participant-reported clinical history obtained from a screening survey and a study questionnaire. Each participant in the prospective study had whole blood, serum and a nasopharyngeal or oropharyngeal swab collected by mobile phlebotomists. Prospective study participants could optionally give additional blood draws and questionnaires over a 2-month period. Blood samples from the prospective study were shipped frozen or at room temperature prior to DNA extraction. On this clone: Its recognized antigen is unknown. No base quality information exists; no much larger clone differs at one position.

TCRbeta CDR3 regions were amplified from genomic DNA by means of the immunoSEQ Assay, a bias-controlled multiplex PCR. On the study's bioinformatics: The number of nucleated cells in each sample was estimated from the amplification of reference gene primers within the assay. To quantify the absolute abundance of each unique TCRbeta CDR3 rearrangement, sequence reads were collapsed and filtered. For each sample, productive Simpson clonality was calculated by taking the square root of Simpson's diversity index across productive rearrangements. TCRdb re-hosts the immuneACCESS table, in-frame sequences only. Its copies lack some clones; in the studies checked, an unresolved V gene accounts for under half of them, and the cause for the rest is not known. V and J calls plus clone size are reproduced from that table; the DNA served to infer D and trimming. For this sample there are 250,000 or so clones; about 91% appear just once. The ten largest clones take up 2% to 2.5% of the sample.

Sequences LGHNT (CDR1) and FRNRAP (CDR2) are obtained from the germline V gene. Taken from cysteine to phenylalanine, the CDR3 has 12 residues. Of the read, only the CDR3 DNA is kept; its 36 bases are in frame from base 1. Between the V and J ends, shortened by 0 bases and 10 bases respectively, the junction contains 7 bases. The material sequenced was PBMCs or T cells enriched from blood (not recorded which). This TCR derives from a woman in her forties with acute COVID-19. The chain is made from TRBV12-5 and TRBJ1-5, with the D gene uncertain. Here is the DNA: TGTGCTAGTGGTTTGGTACAATCCCCCCAGCATTTT. Its coded protein is CASGLVQSPQHF.